The 13 T cell receptor beta chains reported below all come from one sample, sequenced in a study of cytomegalovirus exposure and HLA in healthy donors. Only in-frame clones appear in the TCRdb table, and some are missing; sequencing was by immunoSEQ multiplex PCR. Here the sample spans a few hundred thousand clones, around 91% being singletons. Sequences were obtained from PBMCs. The receptors originated from a young woman in good health and CMV-seronegative.

The V call is TRBV29-1, the J call TRBJ2-7, with 11 positions matching TRBD1. Germline-derived CDR1 and CDR2 are SQVTM and ANQGSEA. The CDR3 loop spans 13 amino acids. V lost 6 bases and J lost 6; bases outside the gene matches: 7. The CDR3 sequence is CSVNGQGAGEQYF. The CDR3 region has the DNA TGCAGCGTCAACGGACAGGGGGCAGGCGAGCAGTACTTC.

The CDR3 loop is CASSQAGMNTEAFF. The DNA for the CDR3 is TGCGCCAGCAGCCAAGCAGGGATGAACACTGAAGCTTTCTTT. The chain uses TRBV4-3 and TRBJ1-1; D may be TRBD1 (5 bases). Between the trimmed V and J ends, which lost 1 base and 0 bases, there was a span of 6 bases. Germline CDR1 and CDR2: LGHNA and YSLEER. This CDR3 has 14 residues.

V and J are TRBV11-1 and TRBJ2-7; 8 bases are shared with TRBD1. Germline V gives CDR1 SGHAT, CDR2 FQDESV (reference sequence). V lost 2 bases to trimming and J lost 6 bases; unmatched junction nucleotides: 0. The CDR3 is 12 residues long. CDR3 DNA sequence: TGTGCCAGCAGCTTAACAGGGGGCGAGCAGTACTTC. This translates into CASSLTGGEQYF.

The chain recombines TRBV27 with TRBJ2-2; TRBD2 matches 7 bases. The V segment lost 2 bases and the J segment 7 bases; nucleotides outside the gene matches: 4. Per germline, CDR1 MNHEY and CDR2 SMNVEV (reference sequence). CDR3 length equals 14 residues. The CDR3 DNA reads TGTGCCAGCAGTTTACGACTAGCTAGCGGGGAGCTGTTTTTT. It codes for CASSLRLASGELFF.

The chain combines TRBV11-3 with TRBJ2-3; TRBD2 agrees at 8 bases. The CDR3 has 12 residues. Germline CDR1 is SGHNT and CDR2 is YENEEA. Unmatched junction bases numbered 2, after V lost 6 bases and J lost 6 bases. As DNA, the CDR3 is TGTGCCAGCAGGACTAGCGCGGATACGCAGTATTTT. Its translation: CASRTSADTQYF.

The rearrangement uses TRBV19 and TRBJ2-1; D perhaps matches TRBD1 (6 bases). Germline CDR1 reads LNHDA; CDR2 reads SQIVND (reference sequence). This CDR3 has 17 residues. The ends were cut back, 0 bases at V and 2 bases at J, with 14 bases in the middle. CDR3 residues: CASSIEATGPPYNEQFF. In nucleotides, the CDR3 is TGTGCCAGTAGTATAGAGGCCACAGGGCCCCCCTACAATGAGCAGTTCTTC.

This chain connects TRBV15 to TRBJ2-1, with D unclear. This CDR3 has 13 residues. Looked up from germline, CDR1 is LNHNV and CDR2 is YYDKDF (reference sequence). Trimming removed 1 base at V and 7 bases at J, with 8 bases between. The CDR3 loop is CATSRVNRNEQFF. The CDR3 DNA follows: TGTGCCACCAGCAGAGTTAATCGAAATGAGCAGTTCTTC.

The V gene is TRBV28, the J gene TRBJ2-1, with 10 bases matching TRBD2. The trim removed 2 bases at V and 8 bases at J, leaving 9 bases unmatched. This CDR3 comprises 16 residues. Germline assignment: CDR1 MDHEN and CDR2 SYDVKM. The CDR3 nucleotides read TGTGCCAGCAGTTTACCCGCTAGCGGGAGTAGCGATGAGCAGTTCTTC. It codes for CASSLPASGSSDEQFF.

V gene TRBV28 combines with J gene TRBJ2-7, with TRBD1 as a possible D gene (5 bases). The CDR3 consists of 14 residues. V was clipped by 11 bases and J by 3 bases, with 20 bases between them. CDR1 MDHEN and CDR2 SYDVKM come from the germline V gene. CDR3 amino acids: CASEGARGFYEQYF. In DNA, the CDR3 is TGTGCCTCCGAAGGGGCAAGAGGCTTCTACGAGCAGTACTTC.

V and J are TRBV13 and TRBJ2-3; 9 bases agree with TRBD1. With 5 bases clipped from V and 1 base from J, the junction kept 7 bases outside the gene matches. The germline V gene has CDR1 PRHDT and CDR2 FYEKMQ (reference sequence). The CDR3 is 16 residues long. The CDR3 here is CASSLETGGGTDTQYF. DNA of the CDR3: TGTGCCAGCAGCCTAGAGACAGGGGGTGGCACAGATACGCAGTATTTT.

The gene calls are TRBV30 and TRBJ2-7; TRBD1 agrees at 10 bases. Germline CDR1 and CDR2: GTSNPN and SVGIG (reference sequence). This CDR3 contains 14 residues. J lost 3 bases, V lost 2 bases, and 4 bases had no gene match. CDR3 loop: CAWSTGTGDYEQYF. CDR3 coding DNA: TGTGCCTGGAGTACCGGGACAGGGGACTACGAGCAGTACTTC.

The genes are TRBV18 and TRBJ2-5, with a weak D call TRBD2 (6 bases). The CDR3 length is 12 residues. Per germline, CDR1 KGHSH and CDR2 LQKENI. V dropped 5 bases and J dropped 10 bases, with 14 bases sitting between them. The CDR3 here is CASSAFGGGQYF. CDR3 nucleotide sequence: TGTGCCAGCTCAGCCTTCGGGGGAGGCCAGTACTTC.

There are a few counts of this clone. The rearrangement links TRBV12-5 to TRBJ2-7, with 7 bases lining up with TRBD2. Looked up from germline, CDR1 is LGHNT and CDR2 is FRNRAP. After removal of 7 bases from V and 1 base from J, the junction contained 13 bases not matched to a gene. CDR3 length equals 16 residues. Here the CDR3 reads CASAHPLAALSYEQYF. The CDR3 region has the DNA TGTGCTAGTGCCCACCCCCTAGCGGCCTTATCCTACGAGCAGTACTTC. Filled out from reference TRBV12-5 and TRBJ2-7, the complete variable domain reads DARVTQTPRHKVTEMGQEVTMRCQPILGHNTVFWYRQTMMQGLELLAYFRNRAPLDDSGMPKDRFSAEMPDATLATLKIQPSEPRDSAVYFCASAHPLAALSYEQYFGPGTRLTVT.